This T cell receptor beta chain appears in the sequencing data of a study of blood T cell repertoires in COVID-19. This clone turned up a few times. The V end was cut by 0 bases, the J end by 4 bases, with 9 bases between. The CDR3 has 15 residues. The germline CDR1 and CDR2 sequences are LGHNA and YSLEER. The repertoire was sequenced with immunoSEQ multiplex PCR; TCRdb's copy has only in-frame clones and lacks some. Of about 300,000 clones listed, around 88% are singletons. The sample taken for sequencing was peripheral blood. The receptor was isolated from a woman in her thirties with COVID-19, enrolled during active disease. The genes are TRBV4-3 and TRBJ1-4, with D unclear. In DNA, the CDR3 is TGCGCCAGCAGCCAAGACCCGCGGGGTAATGAAAAACTGTTTTTT. This encodes CASSQDPRGNEKLFF.